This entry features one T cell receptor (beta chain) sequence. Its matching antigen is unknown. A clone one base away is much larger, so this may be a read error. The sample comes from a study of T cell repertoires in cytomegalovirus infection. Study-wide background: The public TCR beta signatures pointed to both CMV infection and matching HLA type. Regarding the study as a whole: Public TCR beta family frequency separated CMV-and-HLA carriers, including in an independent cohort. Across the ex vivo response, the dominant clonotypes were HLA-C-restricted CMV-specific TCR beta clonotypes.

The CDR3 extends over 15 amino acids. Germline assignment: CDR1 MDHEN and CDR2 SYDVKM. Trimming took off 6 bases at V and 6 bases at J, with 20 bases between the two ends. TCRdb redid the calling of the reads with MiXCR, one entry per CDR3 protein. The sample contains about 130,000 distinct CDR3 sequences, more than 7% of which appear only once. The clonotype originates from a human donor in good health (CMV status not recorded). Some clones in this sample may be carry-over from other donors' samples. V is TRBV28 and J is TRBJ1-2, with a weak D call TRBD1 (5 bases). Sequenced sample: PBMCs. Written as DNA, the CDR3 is TGTGCCAGCAGGCCTCACGGGGGGGGGGTGAATGGCTACACCTTC. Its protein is CASRPHGGGVNGYTF.